This TCR beta chain was obtained from a study of CD8 T cells in Susac syndrome (dated by TCRdb to the late 2010s). Looking at the study overall: Among the Susac syndrome patients who were sequenced, clinically active disease was present in six and clinical remission was observed in about eight. At blood withdrawal, Susac syndrome patients were either therapy-naive, taking corticosteroids (in some cases with IVIg as well), or taking IVIg alone. Whether CD8+ T cell activation and differentiation in Susac syndrome was antigen driven was tested using repertoire sequencing. The clonality of the CD8+ T cell repertoire was compared across about 12 healthy donors, about 14 Susac syndrome patients and roughly 15 multiple sclerosis patients.

Sequences SGDLS (CDR1) and YYNGEE (CDR2) are obtained from the germline V gene. The CDR3, from cysteine to phenylalanine, totals 14 residues. Only the CDR3 region is kept as DNA, spanning 42 bases read in frame from base 1. Between the V and J ends, shortened by 1 base and 8 bases respectively, the junction contains 13 bases. RNA was extracted with the RNeasy kit and roughly 0.45 to 1 ug was reverse transcribed using random hexamers. TCR beta CDR3 regions were amplified with the immunoSEQ multiplex PCR assay covering 54 Vbeta and 13 Jbeta segments. PCR amplification bias was corrected using a synthetic template baseline for primer optimization and computational correction. The paper's processing steps were these. Reads were assigned to V, D and J genes according to IMGT and analyzed in immunoSEQ Analyzer, with only productive sequences retained. Clonality was calculated as one minus the Shannon entropy normalized by log2 of the number of productive unique sequences. For each patient and control, public and private clones were evaluated within the 100 most prevalent clones. Susac-specific clones were defined as absent from healthy and MS cohorts, 1052 published viral clones and other ImmuneACCESS disease sequences. Using fastp trimming at Q25 and MiXCR clonotype assembly, TCRdb reanalyzed the public sequencing data and kept in-frame beta chains. Each entry is one CDR3 protein sequence, shown with its most common DNA and genes. TCRdb, not the original authors, processed these V and J calls. This sample comprises 75,000 to 95,000 distinct CDR3 sequences, approximately 93% of them detected only once. The biggest ten clones account for roughly 0.45% of the sample.

Peripheral blood CD8+ and CD4+ T cells from healthy donors, Susac syndrome patients and multiple sclerosis patients were profiled using high-throughput TCR beta sequencing. Susac syndrome patients met recently defined diagnostic criteria for definite or probable disease. Bulk CD8+ and CD4+ T cells were purified by magnetic negative isolation, while CD8+ TEMRA cells were enriched using FACS. Blood was collected in EDTA tubes and processed within 24 hours, with PBMCs isolated through density gradient centrifugation. PBMCs intended for TCR sequencing were frozen in liquid nitrogen and were later thawed in a 37 degrees C water bath. The sorted or isolated CD4+, CD8+ and CD8+ TEMRA cells reached a purity of at least 90%. Overall results and qualifications from the work: Sixteen Susac-specific public clones were identified in the total CD8+ repertoire, and four or five Susac-specific public clones were identified in the CD8+ TEMRA repertoire. Susac syndrome CD8+ repertoires showed clonal expansion, highest in CD8+ TEMRA cells and greater in clinically active than remitting patients. The study acknowledged that relatively few individuals were included in the TCR sequencing and HLA analysis.

This clonotype appeared once. Its antigen is currently not known. Base qualities are not at hand, and no much larger clone is one base apart. One read amounts to weak evidence. Rearrangement joined TRBV9 to TRBJ1-3; no confident D gene assignment can be made. The origin of this receptor is a human donor with Susac syndrome. Sequenced sample: CD8+ T cells from PBMCs. The CDR3 in this case is CASSVWPYEDTIYF. In nucleotides, the sequence is TGTGCCAGCAGCGTATGGCCCTATGAAGACACCATATATTTT.